The next 22 T cell receptor beta chains were all read from a single sample in a study of beta chain features in type 1 diabetes. Every bit of the isolated RNA underwent reverse transcription, so sequencing read expressed TCRB transcripts. Generated by immunoSEQ multiplex PCR, the TCRdb table keeps only in-frame clones and is missing some. The sample carries about 290,000 clones, 8% recorded once. The sample taken for sequencing was central memory CD4+ T cells from blood. These receptors came from a woman in her late teens or twenties in good health.

This clone was seen a handful of times. V gene TRBV7-9 combines with J gene TRBJ1-2; D is unresolved. Trimming took 1 base from V and 4 from J, leaving 4 bases between them. CDR1 is SEHNR and CDR2 is FQNEAQ in the germline V gene (reference sequence). The CDR3 has 12 residues. CDR3 region: CASSLVSYGYTF. In nucleotides, the CDR3 is TGTGCCAGCAGCTTAGTAAGCTATGGCTACACCTTC.

This clone was counted many times. The chain joins TRBV11-3 to TRBJ2-1; a weak D match, TRBD1 (5 bases). The CDR3 is 15 amino acids. In germline, CDR1 is SGHNT, CDR2 YENEEA. Deletions cut 6 bases from V and 8 bases from J, with 20 bases between. Here the CDR3 DNA reads TGTGCCAGCAGTCATACCCTGCAGGGTCGGGATGAGCAGTTCTTC. Encoded protein: CASSHTLQGRDEQFF.

The genes are TRBV2 and TRBJ1-3, with D possibly being TRBD1 (5 bases). Germline V gene data show CDR1 as SNHLY and CDR2 as FYNNEI. V was clipped by 9 bases and J by 4 bases, with 10 bases between them. The CDR3 contains 12 residues. The CDR3 nucleotides are TGTGCCAGTACAGGAGGAGGAAACACCATATATTTT. It codes for CASTGGGNTIYF.

This chain uses TRBV4-1 with TRBJ2-6, with a possible D match to TRBD2 (6 bases). This CDR3 contains 20 residues. CDR1 and CDR2 (germline): MGHRA, YSYEKL. Trimming cost V 1 base and J 1 base, with 20 bases left between them. In nucleotides, the CDR3 is TGCGCCAGCAGCCAAGTTAGGAGGGGACTCCTGGGGTCTGGGGCCAACGTCCTGACTTTC. This translates into CASSQVRRGLLGSGANVLTF.

The rearrangement links TRBV4-1 to TRBJ2-4, with D possibly matching TRBD2 (6 bases). V gave up 1 base and J gave up 4 bases, with 20 bases separating them. The CDR3 loop spans 18 amino acids. Germline V gene lookup returns CDR1 MGHRA and CDR2 YSYEKL. CDR3 sequence: CASSQGVTRGRSKNIQYF. The CDR3 DNA reads as TGCGCCAGCAGCCAAGGAGTTACGCGGGGCAGGAGTAAAAACATTCAGTACTTC.

In this sample, this clone turned up a few times. The V and J genes are TRBV18 and TRBJ2-2; no clear D. There are 15 residues in the CDR3. The V end lost 0 bases, the J end lost 1 base, and 6 bases lay between the germline ends. Germline CDR1 and CDR2: KGHSH and LQKENI. CDR3 coding DNA: TGTGCCAGCTCACCACCGACATGGAACACCGGGGAGCTGTTTTTT. It is translated as CASSPPTWNTGELFF.

The chain combines TRBV2 with TRBJ2-1; D is uncertain. The length of the CDR3 is 11 residues. V lost 4 bases and J lost 7, with 5 bases in between. Germline loops: CDR1 SNHLY, CDR2 FYNNEI. The CDR3 DNA reads as TGTGCCAGCAGTGGGTTTAATGAGCAGTTCTTC. Translated, it gives CASSGFNEQFF.

This clone is a singleton in its sample. The germline gene is not matched at one end of the junction; a read error may be the cause. The gene calls are TRBV20-1 and TRBJ2-5; possible D gene TRBD1, 6 bases. CDR1 and CDR2 from the germline V gene are DFQATT and SNEGSKA (reference sequence). CDR3 length equals 11 residues. The CDR3 is CSARGQETQHF. For the CDR3, the DNA is TGCAGTGCTAGGGGACAAGAGACCCAGCACTTC.

This clone was picked up a small number of times. The chain has TRBV6-5 and TRBJ2-7; D call uncertain. The V and J ends lost 4 bases and 7 bases respectively, with 17 bases between them. Per germline, CDR1 MNHEY and CDR2 SVGAGI. The CDR3 extends over 14 amino acids. CDR3 sequence: CASSWVVGQREQYV. The CDR3 nucleotides are TGTGCCAGCAGTTGGGTCGTTGGGCAAAGGGAGCAGTACGTC.

This clone came up a few times. This chain connects TRBV5-1 to TRBJ2-2; no reliable D call. CDR1 and CDR2 from the germline V gene are SGHRS and YFSETQ. The CDR3 consists of 15 residues. Trimming shortened V by 5 bases and J by 5 bases, and 16 bases separated the two germline ends. Written as DNA, the CDR3 is TGCGCCAGCAGTAAAGCCGTTGGAGCTACCGGGGAGCTGTTTTTT. Protein product: CASSKAVGATGELFF.

This clone was seen more than once but under ten times. This rearrangement joins TRBV13 to TRBJ2-7; D is uncertain. The CDR3 length is 14 residues. V lost 6 bases and J lost 0, with 12 bases in between. Germline V gene sequence: CDR1 PRHDT, CDR2 FYEKMQ (reference sequence). This chain's CDR3 is CASRASLTSYEQYF. CDR3 in DNA: TGTGCCAGCAGGGCCAGCTTAACCTCCTACGAGCAGTACTTC.

In regard to this clone: At the DNA level, this CDR3 is encoded by other sequences in the same sample as well. The genes are TRBV5-4 and TRBJ2-3; D possibly corresponds to TRBD1 (5 bases). The germline V and J ends were trimmed by 4 bases and 3 bases, with 12 bases remaining between them. CDR3 length: 14 residues. CDR1 and CDR2 from the germline V gene are SGHNT and YYREEE (reference sequence). The CDR3 DNA follows: TGTGCCAGCAGCCCCCAGGGTTTTACAGATACGCAGTATTTT. Translation gives CASSPQGFTDTQYF.

A few counts support this clone. The gene calls are TRBV7-9 and TRBJ2-7; the match to TRBD2 covers 8 bases. Germline V gene sequence: CDR1 SEHNR, CDR2 FQNEAQ (reference sequence). Trimming cost V 1 base and J 12 bases; bases outside gene matches: 8. There are 13 residues in the CDR3. CDR3 coding DNA: TGTGCCAGCAGCTTAGAATGGCGGGAGGATCCGTACTTC. Protein: CASSLEWREDPYF.

This clone turned up a few times. The chain employs TRBV4-2 and TRBJ2-7, with D hard to call. The CDR3 is 13 amino acids. Germline V gene lookup returns CDR1 LGHNA and CDR2 YNFKEQ. V shed 4 bases and J shed 0 bases, with 7 bases lying between them. CDR3 region: CASSPPTSYEQYV. The CDR3 region has the DNA TGTGCCAGCAGCCCACCGACCTCCTACGAGCAGTACGTC.

The chain links TRBV4-2 to TRBJ2-5, with TRBD1 as a possible D gene (7 bases). Germline lookup yields CDR1 LGHNA and CDR2 YNFKEQ. The CDR3 spans 14 residues. V was pared by 0 bases and J by 5 bases, with 10 bases between. CDR3 sequence (DNA): TGTGCCAGCAGCCAAGATGCGGGACAGGAGACCCAGTACTTC. It is translated as CASSQDAGQETQYF.

The rearrangement joins TRBV30 to TRBJ1-5, with a weak D call TRBD1 (5 bases). V was pared by 2 bases and J by 11 bases, with 10 bases between. The CDR3 covers 11 residues. Germline V lookup: CDR1 GTSNPN, CDR2 SVGIG (reference sequence). For the CDR3, the DNA is TGTGCCTGGAGTCGGGACGGGGCCCAGCATTTT. Translated, it gives CAWSRDGAQHF.

This clone came up a few times. V usage is TRBV19 and J usage is TRBJ1-3; TRBD1 is a possible D gene (5 bases). The CDR3 runs to 13 residues. V was cut by 7 bases and J by 9 bases, with 16 bases left in between. The germline gives CDR1 LNHDA, CDR2 SQIVND (reference sequence). The CDR3 nucleotides read TGTGCCAGTACTTATACAGGCATCGGCACCATATATTTT. As protein: CASTYTGIGTIYF.

The V gene is TRBV7-9, the J gene TRBJ1-6; weak D call: TRBD1 (6 bases). Trimming took off 5 bases at V and 7 bases at J, with 12 bases between the two ends. The CDR3 length is 14 residues. The germline V gene encodes CDR1 SEHNR and CDR2 FQNEAQ (reference sequence). This CDR3 reads CASSPGTTNSPLHF. The CDR3 region has the DNA TGTGCCAGCAGCCCCGGGACAACGAATTCACCCCTCCACTTT.

CDR3 sequence reads: CASSLRQFSNYGYTF. The CDR3 DNA reads as TGTGCCAGCAGCTTACGACAGTTCTCTAACTATGGCTACACCTTC. The J gene is TRBJ1-2, the V gene TRBV7-9, with a weak D call TRBD1 (5 bases). Trimming stripped 2 bases from V and 0 bases from J, with 10 bases between. The CDR3 is 15 amino acids. In germline, CDR1 is SEHNR, CDR2 FQNEAQ (reference sequence).

In its sample, this clone was seen a few times. The rearrangement joins TRBV11-2 to TRBJ2-7; no definite D call. The germline V gene encodes CDR1 SGHAT and CDR2 FQNNGV. The CDR3 totals 14 residues. The ends were cut back, 5 bases at V and 2 bases at J, with 13 bases in the middle. CDR3 DNA sequence: TGTGCCAGCAGCCAACGCCGGATGCCCTACGAGCAGTACTTC. Translation gives CASSQRRMPYEQYF.

This sequence joins TRBV6-6 and TRBJ1-1; no definite D call. Trimming shortened V by 0 bases and J by 8 bases, and 7 bases separated the two germline ends. Germline V CDR1 and CDR2: MNHNY, SVGAGI (reference sequence). This CDR3 region has 12 residues. The chain's CDR3 is CASSYSKGEAFF. CDR3 DNA: TGTGCCAGCAGTTACTCGAAAGGGGAAGCTTTCTTT.

The chain is built from TRBV6-1 and TRBJ2-3, with TRBD2 as a possible D gene (5 bases). This CDR3 contains 14 residues. Trimming cost V 7 bases and J 3 bases, with 14 bases left between them. Germline values: CDR1 MNHNS, CDR2 SASEGT. In nucleotides, the CDR3 is TGTGCCAGCACCCCCACCACGGGGACAGATACGCAGTATTTT. This gives the protein CASTPTTGTDTQYF.